This entry lists 19 T cell receptor beta chains sequenced from one sample in a study of T cell repertoires in cytomegalovirus infection. TCRdb re-analysed the reads in MiXCR, keeping a single row per CDR3 protein. The repertoire consists of under 300,000 distinct CDR3 sequences, with 9% to 15% occurring once and the leading ten covering 1.5% to 2%. The sample consisted of PBMCs. The receptors shown here come from a human donor in good health (CMV status not recorded). Some clones in this sample may be carry-over from other donors' samples.

Points on this clonotype: The junction departs from germline at one end; a sequencing error may be responsible. The chain combines TRBV7-1 with TRBJ1-1; no clear D. TRBV7-1 is treated as an ORF (open reading frame) with a function not yet certain. The CDR3 loop spans 14 amino acids. CDR3 coding DNA: TGTGCCAGCAGCTGGGCCCCAGGTGGCACTGAAGCAGTATTT. Its protein product is CASSWAPGGTEAVF.

This clonotype was detected ten times or more. This chain joins TRBV7-2 and TRBJ2-7; TRBD1 might be the D (6 bases). Trimming took 5 bases from V and 4 from J, leaving 9 bases between them. The CDR3 contains 12 residues. Germline V CDR1 and CDR2: SGHTA, FQGNSA. The CDR3 sequence: CASSRGGYEQYF. The CDR3 nucleotides are TGTGCCAGCAGCCGAGGGGGATACGAGCAGTACTTC.

This clonotype was seen repeatedly, ten times or more. The chain has TRBV6-5 and TRBJ1-1, with no clear D. Trimming pared 0 bases from V and 3 bases from J, leaving 5 bases between. The CDR3 extends over 13 amino acids. CDR1 and CDR2 (germline): MNHEY, SVGAGI. This CDR3 reads CASSYSIDTEAFF. For the CDR3, the DNA is TGTGCCAGCAGTTACTCGATCGACACTGAAGCTTTCTTT.

The J gene is TRBJ2-3, the V gene TRBV2; D is uncertain. Trimming removed 3 bases from V and 6 bases from J, with 10 bases in between. This CDR3 region has 13 residues. Germline V gives CDR1 SNHLY, CDR2 FYNNEI. CDR3 in DNA: TGTGCCAGCAGTGATGTCCACTTGGATACGCAGTATTTT. It yields the protein CASSDVHLDTQYF.

This clonotype was observed many times. The chain has TRBV7-2 and TRBJ2-1; tentatively, D is TRBD2 (6 bases). V lost 4 bases to trimming and J lost 8 bases, with 18 bases between them. The CDR3 is 15 amino acids. Looked up from germline, CDR1 is SGHTA and CDR2 is FQGNSA. The CDR3: CASSSGTLASHEQFF. CDR3 coding DNA: TGTGCCAGCAGCTCCGGGACTTTAGCGTCACATGAGCAGTTCTTC.

This chain uses TRBV2 with TRBJ2-1; TRBD2 agrees at 8 bases. The CDR3 is made up of 14 amino acids. V was clipped by 4 bases and J by 4 bases; unmatched bases: 3. Per germline, CDR1 SNHLY and CDR2 FYNNEI. The DNA of the CDR3 is TGTGCCAGCAGTGGGACTAGCACTTACAATGAGCAGTTCTTC. Amino acid sequence: CASSGTSTYNEQFF.

There are many counts of this clonotype. The V gene is TRBV6-2 or TRBV6-3, the J gene TRBJ2-1; 9 nucleotides align to TRBD2. V gave up 5 bases and J gave up 3 bases; unmatched junction bases: 11. The CDR3 sequence is 17 residues long. Germline-derived CDR1 and CDR2 are MNHEY and SVGEGT. CDR3 in amino acids: CASSVRLADPGYNEQFF. In DNA, the CDR3 is TGTGCCAGCAGTGTAAGACTAGCGGACCCTGGCTACAATGAGCAGTTCTTC.

The rearrangement links TRBV20-1 to TRBJ2-1; 11 bases line up with TRBD2. The V gene end was trimmed by 4 bases and the J gene end by 0 bases; junction bases not matched to a gene: 8. The germline V gene has CDR1 DFQATT and CDR2 SNEGSKA (reference sequence). CDR3 length equals 17 residues. CDR3 in DNA: TGCAGTGCTATTGCTAGCGGGGGGCCGAGCTCCTACAATGAGCAGTTCTTC. Amino acids: CSAIASGGPSSYNEQFF.

In this sample, this clonotype turned up many times. The rearrangement links TRBV7-3 to TRBJ2-7; D is unresolved. Trimming took off 5 bases at V and 3 bases at J, with 11 bases between the two ends. Per germline, CDR1 SGHTA and CDR2 FQGTGA. CDR3 size: 13 residues. Here the CDR3 reads CASSASVGYEQYF. The CDR3 DNA is TGTGCCAGCAGCGCAAGCGTCGGCTACGAGCAGTACTTC.

V and J are TRBV5-1 and TRBJ2-5; D may be TRBD1 (6 bases). This CDR3 contains 15 residues. The V and J ends lost 4 bases and 4 bases respectively, with 17 bases between them. CDR1 and CDR2 from the germline V gene are SGHRS and YFSETQ. The CDR3 loop reads CASSPPILGGETQYF. The CDR3 DNA reads TGCGCCAGCAGCCCCCCAATTTTAGGGGGAGAGACCCAGTACTTC.

The sample holds many counts of this clonotype. The chain links TRBV7-8 to TRBJ1-2, with a possible D match to TRBD1 (6 bases). The CDR3 length is 15 residues. V was shortened by 0 bases and J by 6 bases, with 14 bases between the two germline ends. In germline, CDR1 is SGHVS, CDR2 FQNEAQ. The CDR3 region is CASSLAGRGSHGYTF. In DNA form, the CDR3 reads TGTGCCAGCAGCTTAGCAGGCAGGGGAAGCCATGGCTACACCTTC. The full variable domain, in which reference TRBV7-8 and TRBJ1-2 provide the parts outside the CDR3, is GAGVSQSPRYKVAKRGQDVALRCDPISGHVSLFWYQQALGQGPEFLTYFQNEAQLDKSGLPSDRFFAERPEGSVSTLKIQRTQQEDSAVYLCASSLAGRGSHGYTFGSGTRLTVV.

This clonotype was recorded at least ten times. V usage is TRBV28 and J usage is TRBJ2-5; D is perhaps TRBD1 (6 bases). V was pared by 6 bases and J by 0 bases, with 11 bases between. The CDR3 length is 14 residues. Germline assignment: CDR1 MDHEN and CDR2 SYDVKM. The DNA of the CDR3 is TGTGCCAGCAGCCCCGGGGACAACCAAGAGACCCAGTACTTC. It specifies CASSPGDNQETQYF.

The chain combines TRBV29-1 with TRBJ2-3; D remains unclear. Trimming pared 6 bases from V and 6 bases from J, leaving 19 bases between. This CDR3 has 14 amino acids. Germline CDR1 and CDR2: SQVTM and ANQGSEA. The CDR3 loop reads CSVRIVAGSDTQYF. CDR3 nucleotides: TGCAGCGTACGCATTGTGGCAGGTAGCGATACGCAGTATTTT.

This clonotype was counted between two and nine times. This chain links TRBV27 with TRBJ1-5; 10 bases are a match to TRBD1. The V and J ends lost 0 bases and 6 bases, in that order; junction bases with no gene match: 2. The CDR3 contains 15 residues. Germline assignment: CDR1 MNHEY and CDR2 SMNVEV (reference sequence). As DNA, the CDR3 is TGTGCCAGCAGTTTATCGGGACAGGGGTTTCAGCCCCAGCATTTT. Amino acids: CASSLSGQGFQPQHF.

This clonotype was detected many times. V and J are TRBV7-2 and TRBJ2-7, with D perhaps TRBD1 (6 bases). CDR1 SGHTA and CDR2 FQGNSA come from the germline V gene. V lost 5 bases and J lost 4, with 21 bases in between. This CDR3 contains 16 residues. The CDR3 DNA reads as TGTGCCAGCAGCCCCCCCTTTCCGGACAGAAATTACGAGCAGTACTTC. The encoded protein is CASSPPFPDRNYEQYF.

This clonotype has just a few counts. The chain employs TRBV6-5 and TRBJ2-7, with D unresolved. The CDR3 consists of 12 residues. V lost 6 bases and J lost 5, with 11 bases in between. From germline, CDR1 is MNHEY and CDR2 SVGAGI. CDR3 nucleotide sequence: TGTGCCAGCAGAATCCCTCCCAACGAGCAGTACTTC. This codes for CASRIPPNEQYF.

This clonotype was detected a few times. A read error may account for a junction end that differs from germline. The chain employs TRBV20-1 and TRBJ2-7; possible D gene TRBD2, 6 bases. CDR3 length equals 14 residues. CDR1 DFQATT and CDR2 SNEGSKA come from the germline V gene (reference sequence). The CDR3, as DNA: TGCAGTGCCCTCGCGCCTAGCGCCTCCGACGAGCAGTACTTC. Translated, it gives CSALAPSASDEQYF.

This clonotype appeared many times. The genes are TRBV7-9 and TRBJ2-7; D unclear. The germline V gene encodes CDR1 SEHNR and CDR2 FQNEAQ (reference sequence). The V end was cut by 1 base, the J end by 2 bases, with 9 bases between. There are 14 residues in the CDR3. CDR3 sequence reads: CASSLEVNAYEQYF. The CDR3 DNA reads as TGTGCCAGCAGCTTAGAAGTCAATGCCTACGAGCAGTACTTC.

This clonotype has ten or more counts. The chain carries TRBV7-2 and TRBJ2-7; maybe TRBD1 (6 bases). The CDR3 is 13 amino acids. Germline CDR1 and CDR2: SGHTA and FQGNSA. Deletions cut 5 bases from V and 4 bases from J, with 12 bases between. The CDR3 sequence: CASSGRGRYEQYF. The DNA for the CDR3 is TGTGCCAGCAGCGGCAGGGGAAGGTACGAGCAGTACTTC. The whole variable domain, filled in from reference TRBV7-2 and TRBJ2-7, reads GAGVSQSPSNKVTEKGKDVELRCDPISGHTALYWYRQSLGQGLEFLIYFQGNSAPDKSGLPSDRFSAERTGGSVSTLTIQRTQQEDSAVYLCASSGRGRYEQYFGPGTRLTVT.